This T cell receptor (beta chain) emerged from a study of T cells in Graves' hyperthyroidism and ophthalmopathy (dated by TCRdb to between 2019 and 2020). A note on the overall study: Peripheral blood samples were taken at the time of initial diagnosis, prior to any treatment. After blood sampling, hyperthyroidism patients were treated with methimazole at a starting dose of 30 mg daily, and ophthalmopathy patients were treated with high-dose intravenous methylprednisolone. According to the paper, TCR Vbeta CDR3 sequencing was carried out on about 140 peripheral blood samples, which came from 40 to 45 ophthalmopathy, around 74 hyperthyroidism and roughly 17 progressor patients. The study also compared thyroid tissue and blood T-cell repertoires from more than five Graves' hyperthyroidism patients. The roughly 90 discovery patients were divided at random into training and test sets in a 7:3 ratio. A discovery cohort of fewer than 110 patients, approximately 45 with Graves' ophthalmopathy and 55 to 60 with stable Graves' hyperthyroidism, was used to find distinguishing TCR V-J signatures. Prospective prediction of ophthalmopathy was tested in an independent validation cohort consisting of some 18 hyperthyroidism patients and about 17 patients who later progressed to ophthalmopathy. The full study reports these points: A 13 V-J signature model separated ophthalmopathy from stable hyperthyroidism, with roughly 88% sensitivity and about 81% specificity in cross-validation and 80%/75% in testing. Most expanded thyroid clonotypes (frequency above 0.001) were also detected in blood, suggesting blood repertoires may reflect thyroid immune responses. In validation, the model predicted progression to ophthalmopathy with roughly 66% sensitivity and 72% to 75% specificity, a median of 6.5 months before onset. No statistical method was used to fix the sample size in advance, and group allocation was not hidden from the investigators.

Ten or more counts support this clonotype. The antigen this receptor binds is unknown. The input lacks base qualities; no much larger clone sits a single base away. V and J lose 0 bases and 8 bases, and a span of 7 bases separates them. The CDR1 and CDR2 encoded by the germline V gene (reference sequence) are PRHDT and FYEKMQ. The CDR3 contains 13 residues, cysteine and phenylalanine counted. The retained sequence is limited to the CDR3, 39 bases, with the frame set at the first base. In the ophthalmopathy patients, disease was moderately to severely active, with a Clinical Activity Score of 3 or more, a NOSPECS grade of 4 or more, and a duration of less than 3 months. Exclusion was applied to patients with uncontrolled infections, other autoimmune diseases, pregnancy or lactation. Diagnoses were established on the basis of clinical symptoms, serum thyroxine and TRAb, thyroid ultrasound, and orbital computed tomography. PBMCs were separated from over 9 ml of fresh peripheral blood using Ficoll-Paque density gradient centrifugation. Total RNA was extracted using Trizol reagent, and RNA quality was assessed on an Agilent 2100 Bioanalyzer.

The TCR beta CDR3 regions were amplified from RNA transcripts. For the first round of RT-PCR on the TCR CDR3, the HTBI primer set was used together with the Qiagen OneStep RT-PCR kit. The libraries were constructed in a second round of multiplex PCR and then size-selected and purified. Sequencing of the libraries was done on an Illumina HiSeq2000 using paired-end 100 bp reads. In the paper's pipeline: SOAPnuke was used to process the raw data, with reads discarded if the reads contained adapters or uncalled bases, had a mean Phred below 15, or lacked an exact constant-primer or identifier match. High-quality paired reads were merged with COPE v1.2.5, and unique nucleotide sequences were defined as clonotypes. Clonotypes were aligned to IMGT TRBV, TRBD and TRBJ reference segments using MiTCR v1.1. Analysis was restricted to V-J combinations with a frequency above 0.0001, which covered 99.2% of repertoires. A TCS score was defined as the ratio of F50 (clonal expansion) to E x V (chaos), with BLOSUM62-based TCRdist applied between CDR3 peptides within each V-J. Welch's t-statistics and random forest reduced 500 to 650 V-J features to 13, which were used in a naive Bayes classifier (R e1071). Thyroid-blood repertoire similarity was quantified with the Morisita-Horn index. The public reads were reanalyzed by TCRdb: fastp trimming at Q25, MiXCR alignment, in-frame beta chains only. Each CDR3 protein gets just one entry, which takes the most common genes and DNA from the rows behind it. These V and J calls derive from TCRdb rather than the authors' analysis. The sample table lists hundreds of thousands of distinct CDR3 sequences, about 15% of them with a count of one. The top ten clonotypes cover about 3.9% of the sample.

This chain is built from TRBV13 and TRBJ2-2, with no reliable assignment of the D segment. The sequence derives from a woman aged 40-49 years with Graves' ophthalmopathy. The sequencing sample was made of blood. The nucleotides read TGTGCCAGCAGCTTAGGGCCGGCGGGGGAGCTGTTTTTT. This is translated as CASSLGPAGELFF.